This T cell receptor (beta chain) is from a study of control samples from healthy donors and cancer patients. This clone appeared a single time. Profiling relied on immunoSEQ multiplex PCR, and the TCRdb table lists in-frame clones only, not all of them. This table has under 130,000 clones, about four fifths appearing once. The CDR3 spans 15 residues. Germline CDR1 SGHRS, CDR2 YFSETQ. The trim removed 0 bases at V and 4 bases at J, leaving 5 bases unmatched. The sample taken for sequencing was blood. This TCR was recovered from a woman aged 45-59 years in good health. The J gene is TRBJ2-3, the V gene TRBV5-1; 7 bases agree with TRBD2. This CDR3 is CASSLGLAFADTQYF. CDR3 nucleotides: TGCGCCAGCAGCTTGGGACTAGCTTTCGCAGATACGCAGTATTTT.